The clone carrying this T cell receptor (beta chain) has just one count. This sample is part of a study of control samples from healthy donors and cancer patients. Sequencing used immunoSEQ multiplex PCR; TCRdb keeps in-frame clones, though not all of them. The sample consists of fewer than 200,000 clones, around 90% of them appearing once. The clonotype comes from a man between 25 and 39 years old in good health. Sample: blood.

CDR3 region: CASSEDPDQPQHF. CDR3 sequence (DNA): TGTGCCAGCAGTGAAGACCCGGATCAGCCCCAGCATTTT. The J gene is TRBJ1-5, the V gene TRBV6-1; no firm D call. The V end was cut by 1 base, the J end by 5 bases, with 6 bases between. Germline V gene lookup returns CDR1 MNHNS and CDR2 SASEGT. The CDR3 is 13 residues long.